The T cell receptor beta chain described here comes from a study of T cells in Graves' hyperthyroidism and ophthalmopathy. Study-level points and caveats: Most thyroid clonotypes expanded above 0.001 appeared in blood too.

Ten or more counts support this clonotype. Its antigen is currently unknown. Hyperthyroidism of Graves' type that showed no ophthalmopathy progression within 18 months was stable. Regions amplified from RNA transcripts were the TCR beta CDR3 regions. The HTBI set primed first-round TCR CDR3 RT-PCR. In TCRdb, the multiplex PCR reads were re-called with MiXCR into one record per CDR3 protein. The data hold about 360,000 distinct CDR3 sequences, with approximately 13% observed a single time. The V end lost 6 bases, the J end lost 8 bases, and 20 bases lay between the germline ends. CDR3 length equals 15 residues. Germline V gene data show CDR1 as LNHNV and CDR2 as YYDKDF (reference sequence).

The sequenced material came from blood. The TCR was taken from a woman aged 18-29 years with Graves' hyperthyroidism. The chain is built from TRBV15 and TRBJ2-1; maybe TRBD1 (5 bases). Here the CDR3 DNA reads TGTGCCACCAGTCTCAATCCGCAAGGGGTCGATGAGCAGTTCTTC. Translated: CATSLNPQGVDEQFF.